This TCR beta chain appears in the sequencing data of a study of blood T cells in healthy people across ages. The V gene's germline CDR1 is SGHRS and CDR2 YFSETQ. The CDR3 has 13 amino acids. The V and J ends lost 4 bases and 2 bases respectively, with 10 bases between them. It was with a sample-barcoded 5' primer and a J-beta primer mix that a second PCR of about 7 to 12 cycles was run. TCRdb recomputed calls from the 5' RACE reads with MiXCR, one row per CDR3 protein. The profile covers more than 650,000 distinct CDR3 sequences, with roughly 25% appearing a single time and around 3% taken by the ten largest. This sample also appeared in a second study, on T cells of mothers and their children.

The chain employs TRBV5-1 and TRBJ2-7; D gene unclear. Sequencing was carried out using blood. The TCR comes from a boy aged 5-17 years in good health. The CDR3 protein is CASSPTLAYEQYF. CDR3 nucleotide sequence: TGCGCCAGCAGCCCGACGCTAGCCTACGAGCAGTACTTC.